This entry is about one T cell receptor beta chain. The sample originates from a study of T cells in Graves' hyperthyroidism and ophthalmopathy. The CDR3 has 14 residues. Germline values: CDR1 SGHDT, CDR2 YYEEEE. Trimming removed 4 bases from V and 4 bases from J, with 14 bases in between. The TCR beta CDR3 regions underwent amplification using RNA transcripts as the source. Initially, a first-round RT-PCR of the TCR CDR3 employed the HTBI primer set. One entry per CDR3 protein results from TCRdb running MiXCR on the multiplex PCR reads. The sample has 130,000 or so distinct CDR3 sequences, less than 25% seen once; the top ten hold 67%.

The TCR comes from a woman aged 45-60 years with Graves' hyperthyroidism that later progressed to Graves' ophthalmopathy. The V gene is TRBV5-6, the J gene TRBJ1-2, with no clear D. Input material: blood. Here the CDR3 DNA reads TGTGCCAGCAGCCATACTACGTCCGTCTATGGCTACACCTTC. Its protein is CASSHTTSVYGYTF.